The clone carrying this T cell receptor (beta chain) was seen many times. No antigen is known for it. Distinct nucleotide sequences in the sample also encode this CDR3. Germline loops: CDR1 SGDLS, CDR2 YYNGEE. J lost 5 bases, V lost 4 bases, and 3 bases had no gene match. This CDR3 region has 13 residues. The entry originates in a study of shared clonotypes between healthy human individuals. Background on the study: Each donor contributed plates that comprised three CD4 naive, three CD4 memory, two CD8 naive and one CD8 memory. Whole-study findings and limits: Four donors had roughly 5% of their naive CD4 clonotypes in common.

The data were produced by immunoSEQ multiplex PCR, yet TCRdb's version contains in-frame clones alone and is incomplete. The sample lists approximately 2.1 million clones; approximately 93% were seen once. Sequencing was carried out using naive CD4+ T cells from PBMCs. The subset was: CD45RA+ positively selected. The genes are TRBV9 and TRBJ2-3, with TRBD1 matching 8 bases. The clonotype originates from a young man in good health. Some clones in this sample may be carry-over from other donors' samples. CDR3 nucleotides: TGTGCCAGCAGCCCCGGGACAGGAGATACGCAGTATTTT. Amino acid sequence: CASSPGTGDTQYF.